Listed below are T cell receptor beta chains from one sample, sequenced in a study of blood T cell repertoires in COVID-19. Assay used: immunoSEQ multiplex PCR; TCRdb lists only in-frame clones, some missing. The data hold about 150,000 clones, with 65% to 90% observed a single time. Sequencing was performed on peripheral blood. Every receptor here comes from a woman in her sixties with COVID-19, enrolled during active disease. Each CDR3 is given with its conserved first and last residue. Each record gives: CDR3 DNA, CDR3 protein, D gene, clone size, V gene, J gene. The D gene is left open where the match is weak. A clone size is listed for some rows: how often the clone was seen (once, few, many), or a class if it is expanded.

TGTGCCAGCACGTTCTCCCTGAACACTGAAGCTTTCTTT	CASTFSLNTEAFF	NA	NA	TRBV25-1	TRBJ1-1
TGCAGCGGGAAAAAAGAGGAGTTGGACTACACCTTC	CSGKKEELDYTF	NA	NA	TRBV29-1	TRBJ1-2
TGTGCCAGCTCACCGGCCCGGGGAGGAACTGAAGCTTTCTTT	CASSPARGGTEAFF	NA	NA	TRBV18	TRBJ1-1
TGCGCCAGCAGCTTGTATAGCAATCAGCCCCAGCATTTT	CASSLYSNQPQHF	NA	NA	TRBV5-1	TRBJ1-5
TGTGCCATCAGTGAGCTAAATACAGCCTCATCACTTTTCTATGGCTACACCTTC	CAISELNTASSLFYGYTF	NA	few	TRBV10-3	TRBJ1-2
TGCGCCAGCAGTGAGTCCGGGACAGGGGTAACTGAAGCTTTCTTT	CASSESGTGVTEAFF	TRBD1	NA	TRBV10-1	TRBJ1-1
TGTGCCAGCAGTGGGACACAGGGTTGGACCCCAAATCAGCCCCAGCATTTT	CASSGTQGWTPNQPQHF	NA	NA	TRBV27	TRBJ1-5
TGTGCCAGCAGCTTCCAGACAGGGGACCAAGAGACCCAGTACTTC	CASSFQTGDQETQYF	TRBD1	NA	TRBV11-2	TRBJ2-5
TGTGCCAGCAAACTCCCTAGCGGGGGCTCGGGGACCCAGTACTTC	CASKLPSGGSGTQYF	TRBD2	NA	TRBV6-5	TRBJ2-5
TGTGCCAGTAGTATAGACAGGGGTCAGCCCCAGCATTTT	CASSIDRGQPQHF	NA	NA	TRBV19	TRBJ1-5
TGTGCCAGCAGCCCAGGACAGTACAATCAGCCCCAGCATTTT	CASSPGQYNQPQHF	NA	NA	TRBV7-9	TRBJ1-5
TGTGCCAGCAGTTCCCAAAGCGGGGGGGCCGAAGAGACCCAGTACTTC	CASSSQSGGAEETQYF	TRBD2	many	TRBV6-2/TRBV6-3	TRBJ2-5
TGTGCCAGCAGGCGGGACAGGGTATCTGGCTACACCTTC	CASRRDRVSGYTF	TRBD1	NA	TRBV6-5	TRBJ1-2
TGTGCCAGCAGTTACATCGGGAGGGCCGACGAGCAGTACTTC	CASSYIGRADEQYF	TRBD2	NA	TRBV6-6	TRBJ2-7
TGCGCCAGCAGCTTGGTGGGACAGGGGGCCGGAAACACCATATATTTT	CASSLVGQGAGNTIYF	TRBD1	NA	TRBV5-1	TRBJ1-3
TGTGCCAGTTACAGGGGCCTGATGAACACTGAAGCTTTCTTT	CASYRGLMNTEAFF	TRBD1	NA	TRBV2	TRBJ1-1
TGCGCCAGCAGCTTGGGTCCTGGCAGGGAGGGCAAAAACATTCAGTACTTC	CASSLGPGREGKNIQYF	TRBD2	NA	TRBV5-1	TRBJ2-4
TGTGCCAGCAGCCGACTAGCGGGGGGGATAATCTCCTACAATGAGCAGTTCTTC	CASSRLAGGIISYNEQFF	TRBD2	NA	TRBV6-6	TRBJ2-1
TGCGCCAGCAGCCAAGATCTACGACTAGCGGGAGACACCGGGGAGCTGTTTTTT	CASSQDLRLAGDTGELFF	TRBD2	NA	TRBV4-1	TRBJ2-2
TGTGCCAGCAGTTACTCGACGGACTACGACTACAATGAGCAGTTCTTC	CASSYSTDYDYNEQFF	NA	NA	TRBV6-6	TRBJ2-1
TGTGCCAGCAGCTTGGGACAGTACACCGGGGAGCTGTTTTTT	CASSLGQYTGELFF	NA	NA	TRBV5-4	TRBJ2-2
TGTGCCAGCAGTTACCCGGGACAGACATATGGCTACACCTTC	CASSYPGQTYGYTF	TRBD1	NA	TRBV6-6	TRBJ1-2
TGCGCCAGCAGTGATCAGGGTCTGGGAGGAAACACCATATATTTT	CASSDQGLGGNTIYF	NA	NA	TRBV10-2	TRBJ1-3
TGTGCCAGCAGCCAAGAACAGGGTAGAGCTTTCTTT	CASSQEQGRAFF	NA	NA	TRBV3-1/TRBV3-2	TRBJ1-1
TGTGCCAGCAGTAATAGCGGGATACTCTCCTACGAGCAGTACTTC	CASSNSGILSYEQYF	TRBD2	NA	TRBV6-6	TRBJ2-7
TGTGCCAGTAGTACGAGAACCAGGGGGAACACTGAAGCTTTCTTT	CASSTRTRGNTEAFF	NA	NA	TRBV19	TRBJ1-1
TGTGCCAGCTCCTTCGGGACTCCCCTGAGCTCCTACAATGAGCAGTTCTTC	CASSFGTPLSSYNEQFF	NA	NA	TRBV18	TRBJ2-1
TGTGCCACCCTAGGCAGGGTTGGAAACACCATATATTTT	CATLGRVGNTIYF	NA	once	TRBV6-5	TRBJ1-3
TGTGCCAGCAGCGTAGCCCCTTTGGATCGCGGGGGACTCAATGAGCAGTTCTTC	CASSVAPLDRGGLNEQFF	TRBD2	NA	TRBV9	TRBJ2-1
TGTGCCAGCAGCACGTCACGGACAGGGTTTGCGGAGCAGTTCTTC	CASSTSRTGFAEQFF	TRBD1	NA	TRBV11-3	TRBJ2-1
TGTGCCAGCTCACGCGGGACAGGGACGGGGGCTAATGAAAAACTGTTTTTT	CASSRGTGTGANEKLFF	TRBD1	NA	TRBV18	TRBJ1-4
TGTGCCAGTGCGGAAATAGTTAATTCACCCCTCCACTTT	CASAEIVNSPLHF	NA	NA	TRBV19	TRBJ1-6
TGTGCCAGCAGCTTAGCGACAGGGTGGGTCACTGAAGCTTTCTTT	CASSLATGWVTEAFF	TRBD1	NA	TRBV11-2	TRBJ1-1
TGTGCCAGCAGCCAAGATCCCCTAGCGCACCACACCGGGGAGCTGTTTTTT	CASSQDPLAHHTGELFF	NA	NA	TRBV14	TRBJ2-2
TGTGCCAGCAGCGGACCGGCGGGCGAGGGCGGCTACACCTTC	CASSGPAGEGGYTF	NA	many	TRBV9	TRBJ1-2
TGTGCCAGTAAAAACAGCGGGAGCTCCTACGAGCAGTACTTC	CASKNSGSSYEQYF	TRBD2	NA	TRBV19	TRBJ2-7
TGTGCCAGCAGCCAAGACGGGCAGGGGGCATGGGAGACCCAGTACTTC	CASSQDGQGAWETQYF	TRBD1	NA	TRBV3-1/TRBV3-2	TRBJ2-5
TGTGCCAGTAGTCCACAGGTTGGGCCCCAGCATTTT	CASSPQVGPQHF	NA	NA	TRBV19	TRBJ1-5
TGTGCCAGCAGCCTTGGAGGGGGAGGGCACAATGAGCAGTTCTTC	CASSLGGGGHNEQFF	NA	many	TRBV3-1/TRBV3-2	TRBJ2-1
TGTGCCAGCAGAAAGTCAGGGTCAAGCAATCAGCCCCAGCATTTT	CASRKSGSSNQPQHF	NA	NA	TRBV6-5	TRBJ1-5
TGTGCCAGCAGCTTAAGACAGCCCTACGAGCAGTACTTC	CASSLRQPYEQYF	NA	once	TRBV7-9	TRBJ2-7
TGTGCCAGCAGCTTAGGGGAACAGGGGAGAGGGACCCAGTACTTC	CASSLGEQGRGTQYF	TRBD1	NA	TRBV7-2	TRBJ2-5
TGTGCCAGTAGTATGCTAAGCTCTGGGGCCAACGTCCTGACTTTC	CASSMLSSGANVLTF	NA	NA	TRBV19	TRBJ2-6
TGTGCCAGCTCATTGCGGTGGGACATGAACACTGAAGCTTTCTTT	CASSLRWDMNTEAFF	NA	NA	TRBV18	TRBJ1-1
TGCGCCAGCAGCCGGGACAATAATTCACCCCTCCACTTT	CASSRDNNSPLHF	NA	few	TRBV10-2	TRBJ1-6
TGTGCCAGCACCCAGACCCCCACAGGGGGAAATGGCTACACCTTC	CASTQTPTGGNGYTF	TRBD1	NA	TRBV6-6	TRBJ1-2